Shown below are 13 T cell receptor beta chains from a single sample sequenced in a study of immune heterogeneity within non-small cell lung tumors. Bulk tumor genomic DNA, 550 to 650 ng per sample, was the template. Collection of several biopsies per primary tumor, spaced far apart, took place during surgery. These patients got curative surgery after being newly diagnosed with untreated non-small cell lung cancer. Amplification of TCR beta CDR3 was performed by multiplex PCR with 32 V and 13 J primers. TCRdb called the multiplex PCR reads again in MiXCR, with one record for every CDR3 protein. Of about 21,000 distinct CDR3 sequences in the sample, 25% to 30% were seen once. What was sequenced was lung tumor tissue. The receptors were sampled from a man aged 35 to 55 with non-small cell lung cancer.

The rearrangement uses TRBV10-3 and TRBJ1-2; D is uncertain. CDR1 and CDR2 from the germline V gene are ENHRY and SYGVKD. V lost 4 bases, J lost 2 bases, and 11 bases lay in between. This CDR3 is 14 amino acids long. This chain's CDR3 is CAISGSTGNYGYTF. CDR3 coding DNA: TGTGCCATCAGTGGTTCCACGGGGAACTATGGCTACACCTTC.

The sample holds a few counts of this clonotype. The V gene is TRBV20-1, the J gene TRBJ2-1, with a weak D call TRBD1 (10 bases). Germline CDR1 DFQATT, CDR2 SNEGSKA (reference sequence). This CDR3 has 16 amino acids. V lost 6 bases to trimming and J lost 7 bases, with 25 bases between them. CDR3 DNA: TGCAGTGCCCAAGACAGGGGGCTGGCGGGAGGGAATGAGCAGTTCTTC. Protein: CSAQDRGLAGGNEQFF.

Remarks on this clonotype: Given a much more abundant clone one base away, this may be a read error. The chain couples TRBV6-4 to TRBJ1-1; weak D call: TRBD1 (5 bases). With 8 bases removed from V and 7 bases from J, the gap between germline ends came to 14 bases. The CDR3 consists of 12 residues. Germline V lookup: CDR1 MRHNA, CDR2 SNTAGT. DNA for the CDR3: TGTGCCAGCTGGGGACTGGGAGGTGAAGCTTTCTTT. Amino acids: CASWGLGGEAFF.

This clonotype has a count of ten or more. The gene calls are TRBV29-1 and TRBJ2-3; 11 bases agree with TRBD1. The length of the CDR3 is 13 residues. V gave up 4 bases and J gave up 5 bases; unmatched junction bases: 2. Germline loops: CDR1 SQVTM, CDR2 ANQGSEA. CDR3 region: CSVVGTGGDTQYF. CDR3 nucleotides: TGCAGCGTTGTTGGGACAGGGGGAGATACGCAGTATTTT.

This clonotype is labeled medium-sized. V is TRBV27 and J is TRBJ1-2; 11 bases agree with TRBD1. V lost 6 bases, J lost 4 bases, and 7 bases stayed unmatched. Germline CDR1 and CDR2: MNHEY and SMNVEV (reference sequence). The CDR3 has 15 amino acids. CDR3 protein: CASREPGQGVYGYTF. The CDR3 DNA is TGTGCCAGCAGGGAACCGGGACAGGGGGTCTATGGCTACACCTTC.

This clonotype was picked up a small number of times. This sequence joins TRBV30 and TRBJ2-3; 9 positions match TRBD1. V lost 3 bases and J lost 1; bases outside the gene matches: 5. The germline V gene has CDR1 GTSNPN and CDR2 SVGIG (reference sequence). This CDR3 has 15 residues. The CDR3 loop is CAWSGDRGGTDTQYF. As DNA, the CDR3 is TGTGCCTGGAGCGGTGACAGGGGGGGCACAGATACGCAGTATTTT.

By sample share, this clonotype is medium-sized. V gene TRBV20-1 combines with J gene TRBJ1-1; D ambiguous. The V and J ends lost 6 bases and 0 bases respectively, with 8 bases between them. Germline CDR1 reads DFQATT; CDR2 reads SNEGSKA (reference sequence). The CDR3 runs 12 residues. This CDR3 is CSANKMNTEAFF. The CDR3 region has the DNA TGCAGTGCCAACAAGATGAACACTGAAGCTTTCTTT.

The rearrangement joins TRBV7-8 to TRBJ2-7, with D perhaps given as TRBD1 or TRBD2 (5 bases each). This CDR3 is 15 amino acids long. The V and J ends lost 7 bases and 0 bases respectively, with 16 bases between them. CDR1 is SGHVS and CDR2 is FQNEAQ in the germline V gene. The CDR3 DNA reads TGTGCCAGCAACCCCCCTCCCGGGACCTCCTACGAGCAGTACTTC. This codes for CASNPPPGTSYEQYF.

This clonotype has only a few counts. The junction departs from the called germline gene at one end, perhaps through a read error. The rearrangement links TRBV11-3 to TRBJ2-5; tentative D call: TRBD2 (5 bases). Looked up from germline, CDR1 is SGHNT and CDR2 is YENEEA. This CDR3 is 13 amino acids long. In nucleotides, the CDR3 is TGTGCCAGCAGTTTAGGGAGTTCGAAGGCCCAGTACTTC. Translating gives CASSLGSSKAQYF.

A few counts support this clonotype. The genes are TRBV11-3 and TRBJ2-7; 11 bases are shared with TRBD2. CDR1 and CDR2 (germline): SGHNT, YENEEA. V shed 2 bases and J 1 base; nucleotides not matched to a gene: 7. The CDR3 totals 17 residues. CDR3 amino acids: CASSLRTSGPISYEQYF. In nucleotides, the CDR3 is TGTGCCAGCAGCTTAAGGACTAGCGGGCCGATTTCCTACGAGCAGTACTTC.

V usage is TRBV4-1 and J usage is TRBJ1-5, with a weak D call TRBD1 (6 bases). This CDR3 region has 15 residues. The germline gives CDR1 MGHRA, CDR2 YSYEKL. V gave up 1 base and J gave up 6 bases, with 13 bases separating them. The DNA for the CDR3 is TGCGCCAGCAGCCAAGTTCAGGGGCTGGGTCAGCCCCAGCATTTT. This gives the protein CASSQVQGLGQPQHF.

Only a few counts were recorded for this clonotype. V gene TRBV9 combines with J gene TRBJ2-1; 12 nucleotides agree with TRBD2. CDR3 length equals 17 residues. The V and J ends lost 4 bases and 1 base, in that order; junction bases with no gene match: 6. Germline-derived CDR1 and CDR2 are SGDLS and YYNGEE. Written as DNA, the CDR3 is TGTGCCAGCAGCACTAGCGGGAGGACCTTATCCTACAATGAGCAGTTCTTC. Its translation: CASSTSGRTLSYNEQFF.

The J gene is TRBJ1-1, the V gene TRBV6-2 or TRBV6-3; perhaps TRBD1 as D (5 bases). The length of the CDR3 is 14 residues. Germline V CDR1 and CDR2: MNHEY, SVGEGT. V was shortened by 9 bases and J by 1 base, with 15 bases between the two germline ends. The CDR3: CASCDSLANTEAFF. CDR3 DNA sequence: TGTGCCAGTTGCGACAGTTTAGCGAACACTGAAGCTTTCTTT.